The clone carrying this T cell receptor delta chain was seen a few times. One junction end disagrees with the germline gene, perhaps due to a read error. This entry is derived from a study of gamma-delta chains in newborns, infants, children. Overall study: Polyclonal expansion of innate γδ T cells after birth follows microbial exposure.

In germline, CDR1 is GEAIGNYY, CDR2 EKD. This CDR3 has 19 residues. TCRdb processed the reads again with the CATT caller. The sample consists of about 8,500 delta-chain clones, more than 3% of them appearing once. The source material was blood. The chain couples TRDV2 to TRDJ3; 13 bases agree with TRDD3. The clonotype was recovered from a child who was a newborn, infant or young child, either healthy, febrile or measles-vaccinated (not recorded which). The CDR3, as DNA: TGTGCCCGTGACATACTGGGGGATACGCGCTCCTGGGACACCCGACAGATGTTCTTC. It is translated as CARDILGDTRSWDTRQMFF.